The rows below give T cell receptor beta chains drawn from one sample of a study of shared clonotypes between healthy human individuals. Sequencing was performed with immunoSEQ multiplex PCR; in TCRdb, only in-frame clones are kept and a portion is missing. The profile shows about 1.5 million clones, about 98% of them singletons. The specimen was naive CD4+ T cells sorted from blood. The receptors derive from a man aged 25-40 years in good health. Both conserved end residues are part of each CDR3. D genes are given only for firm matches.

>TRBV25-1|TRBD1|TRBJ2-3
CASSQGQGRQAADTQYF
TGTGCCAGCAGTCAGGGACAGGGGCGACAAGCAGCAGATACGCAGTATTTT
>TRBV7-4|NA|TRBJ1-1
CASSLTRALLNTEAFF
TGTGCCAGCAGCTTAACCAGGGCGCTTTTGAACACTGAAGCTTTCTTT
>TRBV5-1|NA|TRBJ2-5
CASSLVSTGLGETQYF
TGCGCCAGCAGCTTGGTATCTACAGGGTTGGGAGAGACCCAGTACTTC
>TRBV7-9|NA|TRBJ2-5
CASSVVVYQETQYF
TGTGCCAGCAGTGTAGTGGTGTACCAAGAGACCCAGTACTTC
>TRBV9|NA|TRBJ2-7
CASSVGGTYLQRHEQYF
TGTGCCAGCAGCGTAGGGGGGACCTATCTCCAAAGGCACGAGCAGTACTTC
>TRBV18|NA|TRBJ1-5
CASSHRDSNQPQHF
TGTGCCAGCTCACATAGAGATAGCAATCAGCCCCAGCATTTT
>TRBV5-3|TRBD2|TRBJ2-7
CARSIAGDKSYEQYF
TGTGCCAGAAGCATAGCGGGGGATAAATCCTACGAGCAGTACTTC
>TRBV7-8|TRBD2|TRBJ2-3
CASSHKAGVQSSTDTQYF
TGTGCCAGCAGCCACAAGGCGGGGGTACAGAGTAGCACAGATACGCAGTATTTT
>TRBV5-1|NA|TRBJ2-3
CASSLKSPTDTQYF
TGCGCCAGCAGCTTGAAGTCCCCCACAGATACGCAGTATTTT
>TRBV15|TRBD1|TRBJ2-1
CATSSSPGQGARGNEQFF
TGTGCCACCAGCAGCTCACCGGGACAGGGGGCGCGAGGAAATGAGCAGTTCTTC